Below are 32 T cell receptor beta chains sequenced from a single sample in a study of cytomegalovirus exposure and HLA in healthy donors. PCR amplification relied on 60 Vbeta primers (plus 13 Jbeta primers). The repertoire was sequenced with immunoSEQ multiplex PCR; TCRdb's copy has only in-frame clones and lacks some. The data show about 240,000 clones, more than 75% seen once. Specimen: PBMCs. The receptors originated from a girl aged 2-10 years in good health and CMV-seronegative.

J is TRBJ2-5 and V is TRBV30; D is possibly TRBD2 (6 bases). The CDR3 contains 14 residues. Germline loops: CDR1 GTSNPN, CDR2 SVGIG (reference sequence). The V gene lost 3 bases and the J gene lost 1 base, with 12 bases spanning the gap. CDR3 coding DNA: TGTGCCTGGAGGACGATAGCGGCCCAAGAGACCCAGTACTTC. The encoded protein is CAWRTIAAQETQYF.

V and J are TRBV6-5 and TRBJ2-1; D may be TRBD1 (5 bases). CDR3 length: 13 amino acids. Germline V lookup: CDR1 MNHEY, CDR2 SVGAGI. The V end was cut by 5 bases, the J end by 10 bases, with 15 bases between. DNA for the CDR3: TGTGCCAGCAGTCGCTATAGGGGTTACGAGCAGTTCTTC. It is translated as CASSRYRGYEQFF.

CDR3 sequence reads: CASMPSGGYTQYF. The CDR3 nucleotides read TGTGCCAGCATGCCTAGCGGGGGATATACGCAGTATTTT. The chain links TRBV2 to TRBJ2-3; TRBD2 matches 10 bases. This CDR3 comprises 13 residues. Germline V CDR1 and CDR2: SNHLY, FYNNEI. J lost 7 bases, V lost 7 bases, and 5 bases had no gene match.

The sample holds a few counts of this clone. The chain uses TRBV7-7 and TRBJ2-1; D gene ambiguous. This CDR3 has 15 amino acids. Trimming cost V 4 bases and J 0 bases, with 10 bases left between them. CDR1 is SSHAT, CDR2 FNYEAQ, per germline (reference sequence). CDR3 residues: CASSSGRSSYNEQFF. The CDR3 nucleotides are TGTGCCAGCAGCTCGGGTAGGAGCTCCTACAATGAGCAGTTCTTC.

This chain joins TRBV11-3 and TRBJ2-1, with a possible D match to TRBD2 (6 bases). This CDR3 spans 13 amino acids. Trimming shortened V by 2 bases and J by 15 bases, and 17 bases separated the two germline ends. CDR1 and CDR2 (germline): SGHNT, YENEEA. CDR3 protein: CASSLKGPGLRFF. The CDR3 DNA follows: TGTGCCAGCAGCTTAAAAGGGCCGGGACTTAGGTTCTTC.

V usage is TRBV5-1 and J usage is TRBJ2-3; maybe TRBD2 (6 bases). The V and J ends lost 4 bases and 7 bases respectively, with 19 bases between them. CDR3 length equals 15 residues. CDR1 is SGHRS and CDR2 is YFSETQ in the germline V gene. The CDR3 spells CASSLGTEARNTQYF. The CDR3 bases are TGCGCCAGCAGCCTTGGGACTGAAGCACGAAATACGCAGTATTTT. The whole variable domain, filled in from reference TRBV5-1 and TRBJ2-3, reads KAGVTQTPRYLIKTRGQQVTLSCSPISGHRSVSWYQQTPGQGLQFLFEYFSETQRNKGNFPGRFSGRQFSNSRSEMNVSTLELGDSALYLCASSLGTEARNTQYFGPGTRLTVL.

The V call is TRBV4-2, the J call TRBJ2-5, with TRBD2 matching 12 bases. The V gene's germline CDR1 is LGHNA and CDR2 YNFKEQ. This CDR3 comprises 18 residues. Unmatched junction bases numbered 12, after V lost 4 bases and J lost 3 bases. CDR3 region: CASSRNPFSSGREETQYF. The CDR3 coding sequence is TGTGCCAGCAGCCGCAATCCCTTTTCTAGCGGGAGGGAAGAGACCCAGTACTTC.

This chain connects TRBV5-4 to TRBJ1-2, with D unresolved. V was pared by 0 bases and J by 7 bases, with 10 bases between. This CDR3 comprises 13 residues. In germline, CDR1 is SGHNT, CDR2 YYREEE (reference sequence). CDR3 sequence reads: CASSLVGVPGYTF. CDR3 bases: TGTGCCAGCAGCTTGGTGGGAGTCCCTGGCTACACCTTC.

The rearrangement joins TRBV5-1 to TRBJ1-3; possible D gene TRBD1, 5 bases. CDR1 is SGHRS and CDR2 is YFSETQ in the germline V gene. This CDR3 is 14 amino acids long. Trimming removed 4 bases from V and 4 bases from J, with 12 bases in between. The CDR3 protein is CASSSDRRGNTIYF. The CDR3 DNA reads TGCGCCAGCAGCAGCGACAGACGCGGAAACACCATATATTTT.

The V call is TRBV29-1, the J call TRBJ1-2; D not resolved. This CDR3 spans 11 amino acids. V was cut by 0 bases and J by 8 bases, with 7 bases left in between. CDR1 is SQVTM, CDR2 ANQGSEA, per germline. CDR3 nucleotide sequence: TGCAGCGTTGAAGACAGGATGGGCTACACCTTC. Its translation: CSVEDRMGYTF.

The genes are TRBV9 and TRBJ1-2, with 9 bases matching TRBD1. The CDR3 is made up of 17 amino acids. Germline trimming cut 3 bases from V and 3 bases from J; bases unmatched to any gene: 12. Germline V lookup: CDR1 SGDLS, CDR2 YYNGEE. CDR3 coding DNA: TGTGCCAGCAGCGCAAGGGGACAGGGAGCGTCTTACTATGGCTACACCTTC. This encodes CASSARGQGASYYGYTF. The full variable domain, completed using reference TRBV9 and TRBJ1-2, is DSGVTQTPKHLITATGQRVTLRCSPRSGDLSVYWYQQSLDQGLQFLIQYYNGEERAKGNILERFSAQQFPDLHSELNLSSLELGDSALYFCASSARGQGASYYGYTFGSGTRLTVV.

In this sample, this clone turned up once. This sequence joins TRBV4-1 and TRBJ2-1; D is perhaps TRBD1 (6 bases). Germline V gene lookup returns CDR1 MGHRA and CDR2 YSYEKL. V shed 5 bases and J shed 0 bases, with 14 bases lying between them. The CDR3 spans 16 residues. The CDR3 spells CASSSRDTLSYNEQFF. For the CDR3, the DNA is TGCGCCAGCAGCTCGAGGGACACCCTCTCCTACAATGAGCAGTTCTTC.

CDR3 protein: CASSSAGAKETQYF. The CDR3, as DNA: TGTGCCAGCAGCTCGGCGGGGGCGAAAGAGACCCAGTACTTC. This chain uses TRBV5-6 with TRBJ2-5, with D possibly being TRBD2 (7 bases). The CDR3 totals 14 residues. The V end was cut by 3 bases, the J end by 3 bases, with 12 bases between. Looked up from germline, CDR1 is SGHDT and CDR2 is YYEEEE. Together with reference TRBV5-6 and TRBJ2-5, the CDR3 gives the full variable domain: DAGVTQSPTHLIKTRGQQVTLRCSPKSGHDTVSWYQQALGQGPQFIFQYYEEEERQRGNFPDRFSGHQFPNYSSELNVNALLLGDSALYLCASSSAGAKETQYFGPGTRLLVL.

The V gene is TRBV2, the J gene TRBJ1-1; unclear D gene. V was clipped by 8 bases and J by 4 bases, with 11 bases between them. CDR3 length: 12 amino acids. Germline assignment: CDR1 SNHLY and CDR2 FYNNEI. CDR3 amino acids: CASSNSRTEAFF. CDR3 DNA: TGTGCCAGCTCTAACAGTCGCACTGAAGCTTTCTTT.

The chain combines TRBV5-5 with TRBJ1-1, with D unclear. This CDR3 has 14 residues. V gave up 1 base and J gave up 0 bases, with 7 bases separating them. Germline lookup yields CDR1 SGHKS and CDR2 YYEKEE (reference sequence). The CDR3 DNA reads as TGTGCCAGCAGCTTGACCACGGTGAACACTGAAGCTTTCTTT. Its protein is CASSLTTVNTEAFF. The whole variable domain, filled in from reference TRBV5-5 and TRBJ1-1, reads DAGVTQSPTHLIKTRGQQVTLRCSPISGHKSVSWYQQVLGQGPQFIFQYYEKEERGRGNFPDRFSARQFPNYSSELNVNALLLGDSALYLCASSLTTVNTEAFFGQGTRLTVV.

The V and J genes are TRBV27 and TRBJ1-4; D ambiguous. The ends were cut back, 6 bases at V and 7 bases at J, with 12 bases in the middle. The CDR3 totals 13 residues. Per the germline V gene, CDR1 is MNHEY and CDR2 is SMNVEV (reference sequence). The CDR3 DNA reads TGTGCCAGCAGCAGGCCGACCCTTGAAAAACTGTTTTTT. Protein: CASSRPTLEKLFF.

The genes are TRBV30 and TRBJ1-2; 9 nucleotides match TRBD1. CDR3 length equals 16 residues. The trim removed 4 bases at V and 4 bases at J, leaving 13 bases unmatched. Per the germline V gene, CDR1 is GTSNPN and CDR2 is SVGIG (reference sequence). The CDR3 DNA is TGTGCCTGGACTCGGGGAAACCGGGACAGGGTCTATGGCTACACCTTC. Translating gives CAWTRGNRDRVYGYTF.

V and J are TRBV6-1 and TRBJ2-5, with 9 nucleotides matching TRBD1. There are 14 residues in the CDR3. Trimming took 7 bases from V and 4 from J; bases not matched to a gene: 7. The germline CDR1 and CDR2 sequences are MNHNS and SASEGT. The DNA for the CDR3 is TGTGCCAGCATCCTGACAGGGGGGACAGAGACCCAGTACTTC. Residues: CASILTGGTETQYF.

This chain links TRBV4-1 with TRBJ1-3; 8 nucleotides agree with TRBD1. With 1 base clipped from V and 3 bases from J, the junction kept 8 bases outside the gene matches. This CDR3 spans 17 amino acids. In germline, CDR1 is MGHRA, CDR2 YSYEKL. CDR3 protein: CASSQVWTGISGNTIYF. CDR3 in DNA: TGCGCCAGCAGCCAAGTCTGGACAGGGATTAGTGGAAACACCATATATTTT.

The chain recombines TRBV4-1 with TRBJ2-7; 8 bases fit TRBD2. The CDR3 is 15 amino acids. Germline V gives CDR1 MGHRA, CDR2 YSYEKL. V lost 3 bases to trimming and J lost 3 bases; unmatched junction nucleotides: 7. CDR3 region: CASSQLWRGDYEQYF. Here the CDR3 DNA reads TGCGCCAGCAGCCAGCTCTGGCGGGGGGACTACGAGCAGTACTTC.

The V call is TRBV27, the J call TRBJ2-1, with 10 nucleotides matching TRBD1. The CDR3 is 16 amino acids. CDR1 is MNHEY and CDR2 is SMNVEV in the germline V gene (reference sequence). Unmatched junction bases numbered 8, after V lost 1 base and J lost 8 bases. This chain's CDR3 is CASSLLVTGGLYEQFF. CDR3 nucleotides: TGTGCCAGCAGTTTATTAGTGACAGGGGGCCTATATGAGCAGTTCTTC.

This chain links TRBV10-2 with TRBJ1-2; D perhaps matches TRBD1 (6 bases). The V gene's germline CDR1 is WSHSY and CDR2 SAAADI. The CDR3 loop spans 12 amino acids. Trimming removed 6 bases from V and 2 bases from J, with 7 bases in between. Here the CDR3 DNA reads TGCGCCAGCAGAGGGGGAAACTATGGCTACACCTTC. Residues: CASRGGNYGYTF.

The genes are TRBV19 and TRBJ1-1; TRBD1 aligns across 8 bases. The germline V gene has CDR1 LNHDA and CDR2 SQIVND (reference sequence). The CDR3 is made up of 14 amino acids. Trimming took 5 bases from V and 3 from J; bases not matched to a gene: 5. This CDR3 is CASSLRGLDTEAFF. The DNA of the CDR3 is TGTGCCAGTAGTCTCAGGGGGCTGGACACTGAAGCTTTCTTT.

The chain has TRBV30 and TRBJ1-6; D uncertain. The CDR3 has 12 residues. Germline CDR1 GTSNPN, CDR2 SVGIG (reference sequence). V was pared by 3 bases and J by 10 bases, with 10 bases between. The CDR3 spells CAWRGSGSPLHF. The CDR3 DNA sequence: TGTGCCTGGAGGGGGTCGGGGTCACCCCTCCACTTT.

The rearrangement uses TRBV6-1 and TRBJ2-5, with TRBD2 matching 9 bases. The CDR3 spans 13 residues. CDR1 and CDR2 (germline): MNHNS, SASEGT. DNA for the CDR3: TGTGCGGTGAGCGGGGGGTACCAAGAGACCCAGTACTTC. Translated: CAVSGGYQETQYF.

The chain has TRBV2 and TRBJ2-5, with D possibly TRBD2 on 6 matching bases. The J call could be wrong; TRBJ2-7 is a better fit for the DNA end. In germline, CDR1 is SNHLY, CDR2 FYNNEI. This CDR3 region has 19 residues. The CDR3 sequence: CASSELSSATGGSPYEQYF. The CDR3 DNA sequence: TGTGCCAGCAGTGAACTATCTTCGGCAACCGGGGGTAGCCCCTACGAGCAGTACTTC.

CDR3 sequence reads: CAISESREGIYEQYF. In DNA, the CDR3 is TGTGCCATCAGTGAGTCGAGGGAGGGGATATACGAGCAGTACTTC. This chain connects TRBV10-3 to TRBJ2-7; 7 bases line up with TRBD2. The CDR3 loop spans 15 amino acids. Unmatched junction bases numbered 6, after V lost 0 bases and J lost 4 bases. Germline V gives CDR1 ENHRY, CDR2 SYGVKD.

In DNA, the CDR3 is TGTGCCAGCAGTGAAGACAGGTCAAGCTACGAGCAGTACTTC. Translation: CASSEDRSSYEQYF. This chain joins TRBV6-1 and TRBJ2-7; tentative D call: TRBD1 (5 bases). Germline V gene sequence: CDR1 MNHNS, CDR2 SASEGT. The CDR3 spans 14 residues. V was trimmed by 1 base and J by 3 bases, leaving 10 bases between them.

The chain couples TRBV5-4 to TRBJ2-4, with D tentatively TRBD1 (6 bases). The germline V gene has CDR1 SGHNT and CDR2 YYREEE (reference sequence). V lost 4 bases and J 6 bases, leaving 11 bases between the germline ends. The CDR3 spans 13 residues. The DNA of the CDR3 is TGTGCCAGCAGCGGAGGACAGAGAAACATTCAGTACTTC. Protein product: CASSGGQRNIQYF.

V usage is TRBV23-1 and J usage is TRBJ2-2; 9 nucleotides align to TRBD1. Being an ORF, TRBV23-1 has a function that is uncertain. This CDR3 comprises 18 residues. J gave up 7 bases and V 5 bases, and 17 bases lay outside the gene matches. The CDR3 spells CASSRDREGQHRYGELFF. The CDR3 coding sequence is TGCGCCAGCAGTAGGGACAGGGAAGGTCAGCACCGATACGGGGAGCTGTTTTTT.

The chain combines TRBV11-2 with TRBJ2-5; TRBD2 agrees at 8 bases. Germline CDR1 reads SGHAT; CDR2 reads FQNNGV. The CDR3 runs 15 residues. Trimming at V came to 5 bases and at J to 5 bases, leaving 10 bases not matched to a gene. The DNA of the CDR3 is TGTGCCAGCAGCCCCAGGACTAGCTTGATGGAGACCCAGTACTTC. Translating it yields CASSPRTSLMETQYF.

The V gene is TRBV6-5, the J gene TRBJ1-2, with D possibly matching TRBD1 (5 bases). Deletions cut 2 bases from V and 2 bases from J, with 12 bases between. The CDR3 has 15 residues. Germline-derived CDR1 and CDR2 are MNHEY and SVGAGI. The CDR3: CASSYATGKNYGYTF. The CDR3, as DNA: TGTGCCAGCAGTTACGCCACAGGCAAGAACTATGGCTACACCTTC.